This passage covers 4 T cell receptor beta chains from one sample sequenced in a study of T cells in Graves' hyperthyroidism and ophthalmopathy. It was RNA transcripts that yielded the amplified TCR beta CDR3 regions. An initial round of RT-PCR targeting the TCR CDR3 relied on the HTBI primer set. TCRdb itself ran the multiplex PCR reads through MiXCR, one entry per CDR3 protein. The sample lists under 350,000 distinct CDR3 sequences; 21% were seen once. The source material was blood. The receptors come from a woman in her forties or fifties with Graves' hyperthyroidism.

At least ten counts were recorded for this clonotype. The chain combines TRBV6-1 with TRBJ2-2; a weak D match, TRBD1 (6 bases). This CDR3 spans 15 amino acids. The germline CDR1 and CDR2 sequences are MNHNS and SASEGT. Trimming left V 1 base short and J 0 bases short, with 6 bases between. CDR3 sequence (DNA): TGTGCCAGCAGTGAAGGGACAGCGAACACCGGGGAGCTGTTTTTT. Translating gives CASSEGTANTGELFF.

The chain combines TRBV19 with TRBJ2-2; D possibly corresponds to TRBD2 (6 bases). The CDR3 length is 15 residues. CDR1 is LNHDA and CDR2 is SQIVND in the germline V gene (reference sequence). Trimming stripped 0 bases from V and 6 bases from J, with 11 bases between. The CDR3 protein is CASSIDLTSSGELFF. CDR3 sequence (DNA): TGTGCCAGTAGTATAGATCTGACTAGTTCCGGGGAGCTGTTTTTT.

This clonotype was counted only a few times. The chain combines TRBV2 with TRBJ2-2, with 7 bases fitting TRBD2. Germline V lookup: CDR1 SNHLY, CDR2 FYNNEI. This CDR3 region has 18 residues. V lost 8 bases and J lost 4; bases outside the gene matches: 19. CDR3 sequence (DNA): TGTGCCAGCTCCCCCCGCACTATTGGGCGCGGGGGCACCGGGGAGCTGTTTTTT. Protein sequence: CASSPRTIGRGGTGELFF.

The J gene is TRBJ1-5, the V gene TRBV19; perhaps TRBD1 as D (6 bases). Germline CDR1 reads LNHDA; CDR2 reads SQIVND (reference sequence). This CDR3 has 15 amino acids. V was cut by 6 bases and J by 9 bases, with 21 bases left in between. The CDR3 loop is CASSWAGDPNGPQHF. CDR3 in DNA: TGTGCCAGTAGCTGGGCAGGGGATCCCAATGGGCCCCAGCATTTT.